A single sample gave rise to the 26 T cell receptor beta chains below, sequenced in a study of blood T cell repertoires in COVID-19. The protocol was immunoSEQ multiplex PCR, while the TCRdb copy is restricted to in-frame clones and leaves out a portion. The table has about 490,000 clones, approximately 85% seen once; the top ten hold about 3.2%. What was sequenced was peripheral blood. Receptors originate from a human donor in a cohort sampled during active COVID-19.

This rearrangement joins TRBV29-1 to TRBJ2-7, with 8 bases that match TRBD1. This CDR3 is built from 13 residues. J lost 3 bases, V lost 6 bases, and 7 bases had no gene match. From germline, CDR1 is SQVTM and CDR2 ANQGSEA. CDR3 coding DNA: TGCAGCGTAGCGGACAGGGTAATCTACGAGCAGTACTTC. This gives the protein CSVADRVIYEQYF.

The chain recombines TRBV19 with TRBJ1-6; D gene uncertain. The CDR3 is 17 amino acids. V was shortened by 4 bases and J by 3 bases, with 16 bases between the two germline ends. Germline lookup yields CDR1 LNHDA and CDR2 SQIVND (reference sequence). CDR3 sequence reads: CASSTQIGSFYNSPLHF. The DNA of the CDR3 is TGTGCCAGTAGTACCCAGATCGGGTCCTTCTATAATTCACCCCTCCACTTT.

The chain is built from TRBV19 and TRBJ1-5; 9 bases line up with TRBD1. CDR3 length: 18 residues. V lost 3 bases, J lost 2 bases, and 11 bases stayed unmatched. In germline, CDR1 is LNHDA, CDR2 SQIVND (reference sequence). This chain's CDR3 is CASSILDRGIKGNQPQHF. The CDR3 nucleotides read TGTGCCAGTAGTATCCTCGACAGGGGGATTAAGGGCAATCAGCCCCAGCATTTT.

This chain joins TRBV5-1 and TRBJ2-7, with D perhaps matching TRBD2 (5 bases). From germline, CDR1 is SGHRS and CDR2 YFSETQ. This CDR3 comprises 14 residues. The germline V and J ends were trimmed by 2 bases and 5 bases, with 14 bases remaining between them. The CDR3 DNA reads as TGCGCCAGCAGCTTTTTTTCTAGCCCGGACGAGCAGTACTTC. Amino acids: CASSFFSSPDEQYF.

This clone was seen at least ten times. This chain connects TRBV4-3 to TRBJ1-1; D is unresolved. Trimming took 0 bases from V and 1 from J, leaving 21 bases between them. In germline, CDR1 is LGHNA, CDR2 YSLEER. The CDR3 consists of 19 residues. CDR3: CASSQDPGGIGLGNTEAFF. The CDR3, as DNA: TGCGCCAGCAGCCAAGACCCGGGAGGAATAGGTCTGGGGAACACTGAAGCTTTCTTT.

The chain combines TRBV19 with TRBJ2-5; a possible D gene is TRBD2 (7 bases). Germline V gives CDR1 LNHDA, CDR2 SQIVND (reference sequence). The V end was cut by 6 bases, the J end by 5 bases, with 10 bases between. This CDR3 contains 12 residues. CDR3 bases: TGTGCCAGTAGGGGGGGGCTGGAGACCCAGTACTTC. Amino acids: CASRGGLETQYF.

The chain has TRBV30 and TRBJ1-5; the match to TRBD1 covers 8 bases. This CDR3 spans 16 amino acids. Germline V gene lookup returns CDR1 GTSNPN and CDR2 SVGIG (reference sequence). V trimming: 2 bases; J trimming: 5 bases; junction bases outside the gene matches: 11. Here the CDR3 reads CAWSRTRTGTDQPQHF. The CDR3, as DNA: TGTGCCTGGAGTAGGACCAGGACAGGGACCGATCAGCCCCAGCATTTT.

The chain joins TRBV16 to TRBJ2-7, with D unclear. Germline loops: CDR1 KGHSY, CDR2 FQNENV. This CDR3 spans 14 amino acids. V lost 0 bases to trimming and J lost 0 bases, with 6 bases between them. The DNA for the CDR3 is TGTGCCAGCAGCCAATCGACAAGCTCCTACGAGCAGTACTTC. Encoded protein: CASSQSTSSYEQYF.

The chain uses TRBV28 and TRBJ2-6, with 8 bases aligning to TRBD1. The CDR3 consists of 17 residues. The J segment lost 1 base and the V segment lost 6 bases, leaving 8 bases of the junction unmatched. CDR1 MDHEN and CDR2 SYDVKM come from the germline V gene. CDR3 DNA: TGTGCCAGCAGCACGGACAGGGTTTTGTCTGGGGCCAACGTCCTGACTTTC. Protein: CASSTDRVLSGANVLTF.

There are a few counts of this clone. V usage is TRBV3-1 (or the pseudogene TRBV3-2) and J usage is TRBJ1-2; D ambiguous. The CDR3 totals 14 residues. Germline CDR1 is LGHDT and CDR2 is YNNKEL (reference sequence). V shed 0 bases and J shed 4 bases, with 9 bases lying between them. This chain's CDR3 is CASSQDTVSYGYTF. In nucleotides, the CDR3 is TGTGCCAGCAGCCAAGATACTGTGTCCTATGGCTACACCTTC.

This clone was counted only a few times. This sequence joins TRBV27 and TRBJ1-2, with 9 bases lining up with TRBD1. Per germline, CDR1 MNHEY and CDR2 SMNVEV (reference sequence). V dropped 8 bases and J dropped 7; count of bases not matched to a gene: 17. CDR3 length: 16 residues. CDR3 protein: CASSFDSTGGASGYTF. The CDR3 DNA follows: TGTGCCAGCTCTTTTGACTCGACAGGGGGTGCTTCTGGCTACACCTTC.

V gene TRBV10-3 combines with J gene TRBJ1-2; D possibly corresponds to TRBD1 (6 bases). This CDR3 contains 13 residues. Trimming stripped 6 bases from V and 2 bases from J, with 10 bases between. Germline V gene data show CDR1 as ENHRY and CDR2 as SYGVKD. The CDR3 DNA reads TGTGCCATCAGGGCAGGGGCGAACTATGGCTACACCTTC. This sequence encodes CAIRAGANYGYTF.

The chain carries TRBV30 and TRBJ1-2; D gene ambiguous. CDR1 GTSNPN and CDR2 SVGIG come from the germline V gene (reference sequence). The CDR3 has 13 residues. Trimming left V 2 bases short and J 10 bases short, with 17 bases between. DNA for the CDR3: TGTGCCTGGAGTCGGGCCGTCGGGGAGTACTACACCTTC. This gives the protein CAWSRAVGEYYTF.

The rearrangement links TRBV27 to TRBJ2-1, with D maybe TRBD1 (5 bases). Germline V gives CDR1 MNHEY, CDR2 SMNVEV (reference sequence). Trimming removed 4 bases at V and 0 bases at J, with 13 bases between. The length of the CDR3 is 16 residues. The CDR3 coding sequence is TGTGCCAGCAGTTCTCAGGACACGAGCTCCTACAATGAGCAGTTCTTC. Its translation is CASSSQDTSSYNEQFF.

This sequence joins TRBV30 and TRBJ2-5, with a tentative D call TRBD1 (5 bases). Between the trimmed V and J ends, which lost 2 bases and 1 base, there was a span of 14 bases. This CDR3 is built from 15 residues. Germline CDR1 and CDR2: GTSNPN and SVGIG (reference sequence). Here the CDR3 reads CAWSLPFDSQETQYF. The DNA of the CDR3 is TGTGCCTGGAGTCTACCTTTCGACAGCCAAGAGACCCAGTACTTC.

This rearrangement joins TRBV24-1 to TRBJ2-1; TRBD2 agrees at 9 bases. With 1 base clipped from V and 4 bases from J, the junction kept 4 bases outside the gene matches. CDR1 is KGHDR and CDR2 is SFDVKD in the germline V gene. CDR3 length equals 16 residues. The CDR3 DNA is TGTGCCACCAGTGATTTTTTGACTAGCGGATACAATGAGCAGTTCTTC. Its translation: CATSDFLTSGYNEQFF.

The CDR3 coding sequence is TGTGCCAGCACCCGGACAGTCGTCAATGAGCAGTTCTTC. As protein: CASTRTVVNEQFF. V usage is TRBV2 and J usage is TRBJ2-1; TRBD1 might be the D (6 bases). CDR3 length: 13 amino acids. Trimming left V 7 bases short and J 6 bases short, with 13 bases between. Looked up from germline, CDR1 is SNHLY and CDR2 is FYNNEI.

There are a few counts of this clone. CDR3 sequence reads: CASSPGGAAPTEQYF. The CDR3 bases are TGCGCCAGCAGCCCAGGCGGGGCGGCGCCTACGGAGCAGTACTTC. V and J are TRBV4-3 and TRBJ2-7; weak D call: TRBD2 (6 bases). The CDR3 runs to 15 residues. V lost 4 bases and J lost 7, with 20 bases in between. Germline V gene sequence: CDR1 LGHNA, CDR2 YSLEER.

The chain employs TRBV5-1 and TRBJ2-1; 11 positions match TRBD2. This CDR3 contains 16 residues. Germline loops: CDR1 SGHRS, CDR2 YFSETQ. With V trimmed by 3 bases and J by 3 bases, 5 bases remained unmatched. CDR3 nucleotides: TGCGCCAGCAGCTATATACTAGCGGGAGACTACAATGAGCAGTTCTTC. As protein: CASSYILAGDYNEQFF.

This chain connects TRBV12-2 to TRBJ1-6; TRBD1 is the table's D call, not checked against the DNA. TRBV12-2 is designated a pseudogene. The CDR3 extends over 18 amino acids. CDR3 bases: TGTGCAAGTCGCTTTTGGACGCTGGGCAGGGTGGCTAATTCACCCCTCCACTTT. As protein: CASRFWTLGRVANSPLHF.

V usage is TRBV21-1 and J usage is TRBJ1-1; the table names TRBD1, a call not compared with the DNA. TRBV21-1 is listed as a pseudogene. The length of the CDR3 is 16 residues. CDR3 DNA: TGTGCCAGCAGCAAAATACGGGGACAGGGACGCACTGAAGCTTTCTTT. The encoded protein is CASSKIRGQGRTEAFF.

DNA for the CDR3: TGTGCCAGCAGCTTAACAGGGGGGAATGAAAAACTGTTTTTT. This codes for CASSLTGGNEKLFF. V is TRBV7-9 and J is TRBJ1-4; TRBD1 matches at 8 bases. Germline loops: CDR1 SEHNR, CDR2 FQNEAQ (reference sequence). V shed 2 bases and J 5 bases; nucleotides not matched to a gene: 1. The CDR3 spans 14 residues.

The V gene is TRBV2, the J gene TRBJ2-2; 8 bases match TRBD1. CDR3 length equals 17 residues. Germline CDR1 SNHLY, CDR2 FYNNEI. After removal of 3 bases from V and 7 bases from J, the junction contained 13 bases not matched to a gene. The CDR3 reads CASSDGQGVISFGELFF. The CDR3 nucleotides are TGTGCCAGCAGTGATGGACAGGGAGTCATAAGTTTCGGGGAGCTGTTTTTT.

Note on this clone: Other DNA sequences within the sample encode an identical CDR3. The rearrangement links TRBV7-2 to TRBJ1-6; maybe TRBD1 (6 bases). The CDR3 is 15 residues long. The germline gives CDR1 SGHTA, CDR2 FQGNSA. V shed 3 bases and J shed 5 bases, with 11 bases lying between them. The CDR3 spells CASSLYGQNNSPLHF. For the CDR3, the DNA is TGTGCCAGCAGCTTGTACGGACAGAATAATTCACCCCTCCACTTT.

This clone was seen a handful of times. The CDR3 sequence is CASSYSGTGAYEQYF. The CDR3 nucleotides are TGTGCCAGCAGCTATTCCGGGACAGGGGCCTACGAGCAGTACTTC. The chain recombines TRBV7-9 with TRBJ2-7, with 10 nucleotides matching TRBD1. Germline CDR1 SEHNR, CDR2 FQNEAQ (reference sequence). The CDR3 has 15 residues. The V gene end was trimmed by 4 bases and the J gene end by 2 bases; junction bases not matched to a gene: 5.

This chain joins TRBV19 and TRBJ1-1; no reliable D call. V lost 0 bases, J lost 5 bases, and 10 bases lay in between. Germline lookup yields CDR1 LNHDA and CDR2 SQIVND (reference sequence). This CDR3 is built from 14 residues. DNA of the CDR3: TGTGCCAGTAGTATAGAGAGCCTTTGGACTGAAGCTTTCTTT. This encodes CASSIESLWTEAFF. Supplemented by reference TRBV19 and TRBJ1-1, the full variable domain reads DGGITQSPKYLFRKEGQNVTLSCEQNLNHDAMYWYRQDPGQGLRLIYYSQIVNDFQKGDIAEGYSVSREKKESFPLTVTSAQKNPTAFYLCASSIESLWTEAFFGQGTRLTVV.